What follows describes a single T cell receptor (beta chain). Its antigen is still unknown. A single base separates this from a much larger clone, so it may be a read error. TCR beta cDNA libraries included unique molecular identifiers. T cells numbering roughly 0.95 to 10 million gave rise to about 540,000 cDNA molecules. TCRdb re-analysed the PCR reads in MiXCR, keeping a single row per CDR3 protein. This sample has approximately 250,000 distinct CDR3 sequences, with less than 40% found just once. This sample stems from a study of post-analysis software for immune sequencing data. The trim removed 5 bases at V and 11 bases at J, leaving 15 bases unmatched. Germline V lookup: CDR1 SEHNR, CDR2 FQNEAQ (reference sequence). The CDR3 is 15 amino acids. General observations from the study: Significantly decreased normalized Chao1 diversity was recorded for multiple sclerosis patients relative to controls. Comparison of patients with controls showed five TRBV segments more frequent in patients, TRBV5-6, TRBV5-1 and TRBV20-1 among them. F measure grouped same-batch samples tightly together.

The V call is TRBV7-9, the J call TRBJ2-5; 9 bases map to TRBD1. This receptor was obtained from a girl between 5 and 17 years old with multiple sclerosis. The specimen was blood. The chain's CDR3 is CASSRGTGSGNEQYF. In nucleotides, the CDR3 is TGTGCCAGCAGCCGTGGGACAGGGTCGGGCAATGAGCAGTACTTC. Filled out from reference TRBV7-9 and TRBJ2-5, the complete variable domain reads DTGVSQNPRHKITKRGQNVTFRCDPISEHNRLYWYRQTLGQGPEFLTYFQNEAQLEKSRLLSDRFSAERPKGSFSTLEIQRTEQGDSAMYLCASSRGTGSGNEQYFGPGTRLLVL.